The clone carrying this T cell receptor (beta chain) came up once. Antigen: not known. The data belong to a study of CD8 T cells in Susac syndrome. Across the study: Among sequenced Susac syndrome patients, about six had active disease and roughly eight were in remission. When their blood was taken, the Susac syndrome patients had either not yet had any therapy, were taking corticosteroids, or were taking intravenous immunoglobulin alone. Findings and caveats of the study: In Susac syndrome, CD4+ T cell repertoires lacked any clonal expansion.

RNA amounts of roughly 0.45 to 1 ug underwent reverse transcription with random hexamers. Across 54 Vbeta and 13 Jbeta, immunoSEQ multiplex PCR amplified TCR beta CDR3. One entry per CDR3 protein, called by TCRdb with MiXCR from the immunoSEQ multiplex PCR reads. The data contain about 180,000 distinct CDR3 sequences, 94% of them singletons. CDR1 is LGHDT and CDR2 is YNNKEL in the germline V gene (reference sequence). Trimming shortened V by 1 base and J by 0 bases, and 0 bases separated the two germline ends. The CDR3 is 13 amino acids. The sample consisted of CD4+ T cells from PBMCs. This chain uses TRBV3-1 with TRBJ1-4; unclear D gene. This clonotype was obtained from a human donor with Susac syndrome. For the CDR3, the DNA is TGTGCCAGCAGCCAAGCAACTAATGAAAAACTGTTTTTT. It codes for CASSQATNEKLFF.